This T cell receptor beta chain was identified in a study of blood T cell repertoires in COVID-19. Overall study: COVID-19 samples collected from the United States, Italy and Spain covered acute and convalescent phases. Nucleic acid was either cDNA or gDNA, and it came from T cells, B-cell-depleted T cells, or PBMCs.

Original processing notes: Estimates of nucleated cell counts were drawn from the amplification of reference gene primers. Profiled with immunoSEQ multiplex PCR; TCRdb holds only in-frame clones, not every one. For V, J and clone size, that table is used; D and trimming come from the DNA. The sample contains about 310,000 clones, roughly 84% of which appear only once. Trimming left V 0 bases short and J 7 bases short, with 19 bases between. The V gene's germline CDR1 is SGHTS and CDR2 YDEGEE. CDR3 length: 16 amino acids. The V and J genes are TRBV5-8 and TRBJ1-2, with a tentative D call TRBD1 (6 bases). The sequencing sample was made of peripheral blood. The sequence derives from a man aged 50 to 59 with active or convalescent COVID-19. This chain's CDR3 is CASSLETGVEARGYTF. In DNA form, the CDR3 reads TGTGCCAGCAGCTTGGAGACAGGAGTTGAGGCACGTGGCTACACCTTC.